The TCR beta chain under discussion was sequenced for a study of blood T cell repertoires in COVID-19 (dated by TCRdb to between 2020 and 2021). Study-wide context: Samples from collaborators originated in the United States, Italy and Spain and spanned both the acute and convalescent phases of COVID-19. The material from the prospective study consisted of cDNA or gDNA derived from T cells, B-cell-depleted T cells, or PBMCs. The dataset comprised deeply sampled blood TCRbeta repertoires from subjects exposed to, actively infected with, or recovered from COVID-19. The repertoires were released in a freely available public database intended as a resource for research on the immune response to SARS-CoV-2. Samples came from the ongoing ImmuneRACE study (first 160 participants) plus 1,254 subjects from 6 global collaborators. A de-identified subject ID, COVID-19 status, age in years and sex were almost always included in the sample metadata. HLA class I and class II types, where available, came from metadata supplied by the sample provider rather than from assay-based typing.

The immunoSEQ Assay, a bias-controlled multiplex PCR, was used to amplify TCRbeta CDR3 regions from genomic DNA. The paper's data handling went like this. The number of nucleated cells in each sample was estimated by amplification of reference gene primers within the assay. To quantify the absolute abundance of each unique TCRbeta CDR3 rearrangement, sequence reads were collapsed and filtered. For each sample, productive Simpson clonality was calculated as the square root of Simpson's diversity index over productive rearrangements. Entries here come from immuneACCESS through TCRdb and include only in-frame sequences with V and J called. Some clones fail to appear in such tables; in the studies checked, an unresolved V gene covers under half of the shortfall, and the cause of the remainder is unknown. That table supplies the V and J calls and clone size; D and trimming were determined from the DNA. The sample includes roughly 220,000 clones, with 60% to 85% observed a single time. 5.5% to 7% of the sample is in the top ten clones.

Whole blood was collected in K2EDTA tubes by collaborating institutions according to the institutions' own protocols. Collaborator samples were shipped for TCRbeta analysis as frozen whole blood, isolated PBMCs, or DNA extracted from either sample type. Regarding this clone: Its antigen remains unidentified. No quality values exist for individual bases; no much larger clone is one base distant.

Overall study outcomes, separate from this receptor: How much clinical and demographic metadata was included differed by source and by participant, and the metadata was provided uncurated.

This clonotype originated in a woman aged 65 to 85 with acute or convalescent COVID-19. Sequencing input: peripheral blood.

The encoded CDR3 is CASSEQGNEKLFF. The DNA reads as follows: TGTGCCAGCAGTGAACAGGGAAATGAAAAACTGTTTTTT. The chain was built from TRBV7-3 and TRBJ1-4; tentative D gene TRBD1, with 6 bases matching. From the cysteine up to the phenylalanine, the CDR3 has a length of 13 residues. The read is trimmed to its CDR3 DNA, 39 bases read in frame from base 1. From a lookup of the germline V gene, CDR1 and CDR2 are SGHTA and FQGTGA. V is clipped by 6 bases and J by 5 bases, and the sequence between their germline boundaries is 10 bases long.